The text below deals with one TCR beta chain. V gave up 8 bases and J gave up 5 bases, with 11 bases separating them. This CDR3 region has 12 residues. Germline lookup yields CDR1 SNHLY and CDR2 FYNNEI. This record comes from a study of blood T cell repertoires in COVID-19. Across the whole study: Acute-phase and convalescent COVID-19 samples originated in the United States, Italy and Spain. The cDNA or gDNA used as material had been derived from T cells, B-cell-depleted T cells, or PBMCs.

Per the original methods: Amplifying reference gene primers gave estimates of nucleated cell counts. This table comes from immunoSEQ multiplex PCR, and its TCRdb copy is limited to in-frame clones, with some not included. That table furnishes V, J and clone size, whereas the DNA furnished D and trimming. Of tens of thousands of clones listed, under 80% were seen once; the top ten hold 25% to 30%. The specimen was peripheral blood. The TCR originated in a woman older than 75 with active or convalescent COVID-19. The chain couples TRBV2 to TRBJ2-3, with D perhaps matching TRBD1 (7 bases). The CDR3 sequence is CASGGTEDTQYF. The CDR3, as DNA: TGTGCCAGCGGGGGGACAGAAGATACGCAGTATTTT.